Presented here are 18 T cell receptor beta chains from one specimen sequenced in a study of T cell repertoires in MIS-A myocarditis (dated by TCRdb to between 2021 and 2023). The library was generated by the immunoSEQ multiplex PCR assay. The immuneACCESS repertoire file appears here via TCRdb, limited to in-frame rearrangements. These files lack a portion of the clones; in checked studies, under half of the deficit traces to unresolved V genes, and the cause of the others is not known. This sample gives 6,500 to 7,500 clones in total; around four fifths of them show up just once. Of the sample, roughly a fifth falls within the top ten clones. Sequenced material: right inferior lung lobe tissue obtained at autopsy. These receptors were obtained from a man aged 18 to 35 with fulminant myocarditis from multisystem inflammatory syndrome in adults (MIS-A) after COVID-19.

V gene TRBV27 combines with J gene TRBJ1-1; D unresolved. This CDR3 contains 13 residues. V lost 11 bases and J 0 bases, leaving 13 bases between the germline ends. Germline V lookup: CDR1 MNHEY, CDR2 SMNVEV (reference sequence). This CDR3 is CAVKPQLNTEAFF. In DNA, the CDR3 is TGTGCCGTAAAACCACAGCTGAACACTGAAGCTTTCTTT.

In this sample, this clone turned up a few times. V is TRBV11-1 and J is TRBJ2-7; no clear D. Germline V gene sequence: CDR1 SGHAT, CDR2 FQDESV (reference sequence). The CDR3 extends over 12 amino acids. V shed 6 bases and J shed 9 bases, with 15 bases lying between them. The CDR3 DNA sequence: TGTGCCAGCAGAGTAACAGCAGGACCGCAGTACTTC. The encoded protein is CASRVTAGPQYF. The entire variable domain, with the rest obtained from reference TRBV11-1 and TRBJ2-7, is as follows: EAEVAQSPRYKITEKSQAVAFWCDPISGHATLYWYRQILGQGPELLVQFQDESVVDDSQLPKDRFSAERLKGVDSTLKIQPAELGDSAMYLCASRVTAGPQYFGPGTRLTVT.

This clone was detected a few times. This chain connects TRBV9 to TRBJ1-5; 8 bases match TRBD1. CDR1 is SGDLS, CDR2 YYNGEE, per germline. Germline trimming cut 7 bases from V and 4 bases from J; bases unmatched to any gene: 10. This CDR3 is built from 15 residues. In nucleotides, the CDR3 is TGTGCCAGCGCCCTGACAGGGGAAAAAAATCAGCCCCAGCATTTT. It translates to CASALTGEKNQPQHF.

The chain uses TRBV7-9 and TRBJ2-5; D is undetermined. Per germline, CDR1 SEHNR and CDR2 FQNEAQ (reference sequence). CDR3 length: 14 amino acids. Trimming pared 0 bases from V and 5 bases from J, leaving 10 bases between. CDR3 DNA sequence: TGTGCCAGCAGCTTAGCGTTTTCTGGTGAGACCCAGTACTTC. It translates to CASSLAFSGETQYF.

This clone showed up just once. CDR3 DNA sequence: TGTGCCAGCAGCCTCGCGCGGGGGAGCGAGACCCAGTACTTC. It specifies CASSLARGSETQYF. The V gene is TRBV7-2, the J gene TRBJ2-5, with TRBD2 identical over 7 bases. The V and J ends lost 5 bases and 5 bases, in that order; junction bases with no gene match: 8. The length of the CDR3 is 14 residues. Germline CDR1 reads SGHTA; CDR2 reads FQGNSA.

The chain carries TRBV6-5 and TRBJ1-5; possibly TRBD1 for D (5 bases). The ends were cut back, 0 bases at V and 3 bases at J, with 9 bases in the middle. The germline gives CDR1 MNHEY, CDR2 SVGAGI. The CDR3 spans 15 residues. CDR3 nucleotide sequence: TGTGCCAGCAGTTACTCGGGGGAGAACAATCAGCCCCAGCATTTT. Its protein product is CASSYSGENNQPQHF.

This clone was counted between two and nine times. CDR3 nucleotide sequence: TGTGCCAGTAGTATAGACGAGACAGGGGATGAAAAACTGTTTTTT. Amino acid sequence: CASSIDETGDEKLFF. The chain links TRBV19 to TRBJ1-4; 8 bases agree with TRBD1. The V and J ends lost 0 bases and 6 bases, in that order; junction bases with no gene match: 3. The CDR3 sequence is 15 residues long. Per germline, CDR1 LNHDA and CDR2 SQIVND (reference sequence).

This rearrangement joins TRBV28 to TRBJ1-3; D is ambiguous. The germline gives CDR1 MDHEN, CDR2 SYDVKM. This CDR3 comprises 14 residues. The V end was cut by 2 bases, the J end by 4 bases, with 9 bases between. The CDR3 nucleotides read TGTGCCAGCAGTTTAGCGGACCGAGGAAACACCATATATTTT. Its protein is CASSLADRGNTIYF. The full variable domain, in which reference TRBV28 and TRBJ1-3 provide the parts outside the CDR3, is DVKVTQSSRYLVKRTGEKVFLECVQDMDHENMFWYRQDPGLGLRLIYFSYDVKMKEKGDIPEGYSVSREKKERFSLILESASTNQTSMYLCASSLADRGNTIYFGEGSWLTVV.

The chain is built from TRBV11-2 and TRBJ2-2; D is ambiguous. Trimming stripped 1 base from V and 2 bases from J, with 8 bases between. Germline CDR1 reads SGHAT; CDR2 reads FQNNGV. This CDR3 is built from 15 residues. This CDR3 reads CASSLVDLNTGELFF. The CDR3 DNA is TGTGCCAGCAGCTTAGTGGACCTTAACACCGGGGAGCTGTTTTTT.

The V gene is TRBV2, the J gene TRBJ2-5; no reliable D call. V lost 3 bases to trimming and J lost 4 bases, with 6 bases between them. This CDR3 has 12 amino acids. The V gene's germline CDR1 is SNHLY and CDR2 FYNNEI. The CDR3 spells CASSDRRETQYF. CDR3 sequence (DNA): TGTGCCAGCAGTGACAGGAGAGAGACCCAGTACTTC. The full variable domain, its missing parts supplied by reference TRBV2 and TRBJ2-5, is EPEVTQTPSHQVTQMGQEVILRCVPISNHLYFYWYRQILGQKVEFLVSFYNNEISEKSEIFDDQFSVERPDGSNFTLKIRSTKLEDSAMYFCASSDRRETQYFGPGTRLLVL.

The chain links TRBV7-2 to TRBJ1-1; D remains ambiguous. The CDR3 sequence is 17 residues long. The germline gives CDR1 SGHTA, CDR2 FQGNSA. Trimming took 1 base from V and 5 from J, leaving 20 bases between them. This chain's CDR3 is CASSLGRFGSSRTEAFF. The DNA of the CDR3 is TGTGCCAGCAGCTTAGGGCGGTTTGGCAGTAGTAGGACTGAAGCTTTCTTT.

Here the CDR3 DNA reads TGTGCCGGCGCTCAGATAGCGGGTAATCGAATCACGCATACGCAGTATTTT. Protein sequence: CAGAQIAGNRITHTQYF. The J gene is TRBJ2-3, the V gene TRBV5-4, with 7 bases aligning to TRBD2. Losses at the gene ends were 10 bases for V and 7 bases for J; bases not matched to a gene: 24. Germline V gives CDR1 SGHNT, CDR2 YYREEE (reference sequence). The CDR3 extends over 17 amino acids.

Within the sample, this clone is medium-sized. A read error may account for a junction end that differs from germline. The chain recombines TRBV29-1 with TRBJ1-2; D is ambiguous. The CDR3 consists of 12 residues. CDR1 SQVTM and CDR2 ANQGSEA come from the germline V gene. The CDR3 protein is CSVEGLDYGYTF. Here the CDR3 DNA reads TGCAGCGTCGAAGGGTTGGACTATGGCTACACCTTC.

This clone was seen only a few times. The chain joins TRBV18 to TRBJ2-1; the D is unclear. V was trimmed by 1 base and J by 5 bases, leaving 6 bases between them. The CDR3 is 13 residues long. Germline V gives CDR1 KGHSH, CDR2 LQKENI. CDR3 DNA sequence: TGTGCCAGCTCACCACTCCGGGACAATGAGCAGTTCTTC. Translation: CASSPLRDNEQFF.

This rearrangement joins TRBV7-6 to TRBJ2-3; 7 bases match TRBD2. The V and J ends lost 5 bases and 4 bases, in that order; junction bases with no gene match: 6. The CDR3 has 14 residues. Germline CDR1 SGHVS, CDR2 FNYEAQ. CDR3 nucleotides: TGTGCCAGCAGCCTGGGGGGACTACCAGATACGCAGTATTTT. It is translated as CASSLGGLPDTQYF.

The chain couples TRBV27 to TRBJ1-1, with D unresolved. Germline loops: CDR1 MNHEY, CDR2 SMNVEV (reference sequence). The CDR3 consists of 13 residues. The V end lost 3 bases, the J end lost 1 base, and 6 bases lay between the germline ends. Here the CDR3 DNA reads TGTGCCAGCAGTTTTAGGCGGAACACTGAAGCTTTCTTT. This gives the protein CASSFRRNTEAFF.

Only a few counts were recorded for this clone. The gene calls are TRBV7-9 and TRBJ1-2; 9 nucleotides agree with TRBD1. The CDR3 consists of 14 residues. J gave up 2 bases and V 5 bases, and 3 bases lay outside the gene matches. Germline V gene sequence: CDR1 SEHNR, CDR2 FQNEAQ (reference sequence). Here the CDR3 reads CASSIQGANYGYTF. The CDR3 bases are TGTGCCAGCAGCATACAGGGGGCGAACTATGGCTACACCTTC.

The chain links TRBV7-2 to TRBJ2-5; D gene ambiguous. CDR3 length: 13 amino acids. The V gene's germline CDR1 is SGHTA and CDR2 FQGNSA. V lost 4 bases, J lost 4 bases, and 10 bases lay in between. CDR3 nucleotide sequence: TGTGCCAGCAGCTATTACCCGACAGAGACCCAGTACTTC. Protein product: CASSYYPTETQYF.